Each of the 5 T cell receptor beta chains below was sequenced from the same sample in a study of cytomegalovirus exposure and HLA in healthy donors (dated by TCRdb to 2016 to 2017). Libraries were prepared through the immunoSEQ multiplex PCR assay. For the multiplex PCR, a mixture combining 60 forward primers for TCR Vbeta segments and 13 reverse primers for TCR Jbeta segments was used. TCRdb took over this immuneACCESS table, retaining in-frame rearrangements with V and J assigned. Such tables are incomplete; in checked studies, under half of the missing clones stem from an unresolved V gene, and the remainder is unexplained. This sample's table contains about 88,000 clones. The ten largest account for 4.5% to 6.5% of the sample. What was sequenced was PBMCs. The source of these receptors is a girl aged 5-17 years in good health and CMV-seropositive.

The DNA of the CDR3 is TGTGCCAGCAGCGTGACTAGCGGGGGGGCCCAGAATGAGCAGTTCTTC. It yields the protein CASSVTSGGAQNEQFF. The chain couples TRBV7-9 to TRBJ2-1, with TRBD2 matching over 14 bases. From germline, CDR1 is SEHNR and CDR2 FQNEAQ (reference sequence). V trimming: 5 bases; J trimming: 7 bases; junction bases outside the gene matches: 7. The CDR3 loop spans 16 amino acids.

V is TRBV7-3 and J is TRBJ2-7; D unclear. The ends were cut back, 1 base at V and 2 bases at J, with 6 bases in the middle. Germline V lookup: CDR1 SGHTA, CDR2 FQGTGA. This CDR3 comprises 13 residues. The CDR3 sequence is CASSLNYAYEQYV. The CDR3 coding sequence is TGTGCCAGCAGCTTAAACTACGCCTACGAGCAGTACGTC.

J is TRBJ1-1 and V is TRBV29-1; 9 positions match TRBD1. The CDR3 is 14 amino acids. J was trimmed by 4 bases and V by 3 bases; bases with no gene match: 6. CDR1 is SQVTM and CDR2 is ANQGSEA in the germline V gene. CDR3 loop: CSVEHGQGFTEAFF. The CDR3 nucleotides are TGCAGCGTTGAGCACGGACAGGGGTTCACTGAAGCTTTCTTT.

The chain employs TRBV4-1 and TRBJ2-5; possibly TRBD1 for D (5 bases). CDR1 is MGHRA and CDR2 is YSYEKL in the germline V gene. V was shortened by 1 base and J by 2 bases, with 8 bases between the two germline ends. The CDR3 totals 14 residues. The chain's CDR3 is CASSQGTTQETQYF. Here the CDR3 DNA reads TGCGCCAGCAGCCAAGGGACAACACAAGAGACCCAGTACTTC.

V is TRBV7-9 and J is TRBJ1-2; 10 nucleotides line up with TRBD1. The CDR3 runs to 15 residues. Germline CDR1 reads SEHNR; CDR2 reads FQNEAQ (reference sequence). With 4 bases clipped from V and 6 bases from J, the junction kept 8 bases outside the gene matches. The chain's CDR3 is CASSSGQGGINGYTF. As DNA, the CDR3 is TGTGCCAGCAGCTCCGGACAGGGGGGAATCAATGGCTACACCTTC. Based on the CDR3 plus reference TRBV7-9 and TRBJ1-2, the full variable domain is DTGVSQNPRHKITKRGQNVTFRCDPISEHNRLYWYRQTLGQGPEFLTYFQNEAQLEKSRLLSDRFSAERPKGSFSTLEIQRTEQGDSAMYLCASSSGQGGINGYTFGSGTRLTVV.